The clone carrying this T cell receptor beta chain appeared many times. Its matching antigen is unknown. The sample is drawn from a study of T-cell memory formation after mild COVID-19. TCRdb re-derived calls from the 5' RACE reads in MiXCR, one entry per CDR3 protein. The sample carries about 240,000 distinct CDR3 sequences, over 8.5% recorded once. Whole-study findings and limits: Chiefly within CM and EM were the contracting CD4+ clones; CD8+ ones were within EMRA.

J was trimmed by 2 bases and V by 8 bases; bases with no gene match: 4. There are 13 residues in the CDR3. Germline V gene sequence: CDR1 SGHTA, CDR2 FQGNSA. What was sequenced was PBMCs or a T cell subset sorted from them (not recorded which). The TCR was taken from a man younger than 35 who had mild COVID-19 (a few samples of this study predate the infection). Cell type and time point are not known. The genes are TRBV7-2 and TRBJ2-3; 7 bases match TRBD2. The CDR3 loop is CASGGDYTDTQYF. CDR3 DNA: TGTGCCAGCGGCGGGGACTACACAGATACGCAGTATTTT.